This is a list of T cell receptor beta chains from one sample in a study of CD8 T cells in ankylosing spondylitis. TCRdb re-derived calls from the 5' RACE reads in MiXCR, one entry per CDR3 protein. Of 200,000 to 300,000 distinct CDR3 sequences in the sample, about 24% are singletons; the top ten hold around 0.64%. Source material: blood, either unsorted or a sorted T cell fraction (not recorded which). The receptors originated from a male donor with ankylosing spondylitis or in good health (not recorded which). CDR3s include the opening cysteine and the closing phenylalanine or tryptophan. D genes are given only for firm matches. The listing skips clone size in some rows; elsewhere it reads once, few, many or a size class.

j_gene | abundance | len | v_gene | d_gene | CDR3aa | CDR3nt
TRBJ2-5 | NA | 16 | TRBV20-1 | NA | CSARPPRGRGGETQYF | TGCAGTGCTAGACCCCCCCGGGGCAGGGGTGGAGAGACCCAGTACTTC
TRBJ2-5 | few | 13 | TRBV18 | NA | CASSPDRQETQYF | TGTGCCAGCTCACCAGACAGGCAAGAGACCCAGTACTTC
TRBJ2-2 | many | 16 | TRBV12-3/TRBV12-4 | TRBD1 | CASSFRDRVMTGELFF | TGTGCCAGCAGCTTCCGGGACAGGGTGATGACCGGGGAGCTGTTTTTT
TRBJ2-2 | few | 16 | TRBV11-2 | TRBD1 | CASSHTGGKYTGELFF | TGTGCCAGTAGTCATACAGGGGGGAAGTACACCGGGGAGCTGTTTTTT
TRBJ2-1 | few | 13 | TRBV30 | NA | CAWSWDTYNEQFF | TGTGCCTGGAGCTGGGACACATACAATGAGCAGTTCTTC
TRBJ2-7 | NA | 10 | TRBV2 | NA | CASGVHEQYF | TGTGCCAGCGGGGTACACGAGCAGTACTTC
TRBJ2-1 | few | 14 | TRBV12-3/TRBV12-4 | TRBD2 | CASSFGTSGVEQFF | TGTGCCAGCAGCTTCGGGACTAGCGGGGTTGAGCAGTTCTTC
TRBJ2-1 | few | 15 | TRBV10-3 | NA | CAISESSGVDNEQFF | TGTGCCATCAGTGAGTCGTCGGGGGTAGACAATGAGCAGTTCTTC
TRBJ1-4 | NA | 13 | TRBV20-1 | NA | CSAKQGNTEKLFF | TGCAGTGCTAAACAGGGTAATACAGAAAAACTGTTTTTT
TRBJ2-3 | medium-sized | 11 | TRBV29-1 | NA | CSVGEGIAQYF | TGCAGCGTTGGAGAGGGAATTGCGCAGTATTTT
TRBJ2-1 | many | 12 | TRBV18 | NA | CASSPQLDEQFF | TGTGCCAGCTCACCGCAACTCGATGAGCAGTTCTTC
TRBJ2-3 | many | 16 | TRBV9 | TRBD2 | CASSRSPSGGADTQYF | TGTGCCAGCAGCCGATCCCCTAGCGGGGGGGCAGATACGCAGTATTTT
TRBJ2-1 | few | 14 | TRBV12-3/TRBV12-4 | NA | CASSRGALYNEQFF | TGTGCCAGCAGTCGGGGGGCTCTGTACAATGAGCAGTTCTTC
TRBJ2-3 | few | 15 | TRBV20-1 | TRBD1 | CSANLGQGAPDTQYF | TGCAGTGCTAATTTGGGACAGGGGGCCCCAGATACGCAGTATTTT
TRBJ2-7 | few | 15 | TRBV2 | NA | CASSEYQGLWTEQYF | TGTGCCAGCAGTGAATACCAGGGGCTATGGACCGAGCAGTACTTC
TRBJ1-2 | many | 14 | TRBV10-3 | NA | CAISDGQGGYGYTF | TGTGCCATCAGTGACGGTCAGGGAGGCTATGGCTACACCTTC
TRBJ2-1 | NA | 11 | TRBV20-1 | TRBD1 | CSADRDDEQFF | TGCAGTGCTGACAGGGACGATGAGCAGTTCTTC
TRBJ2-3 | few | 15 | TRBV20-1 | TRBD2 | CSARAGAGSTDTQYF | TGCAGTGCTAGAGCGGGAGCGGGGAGCACAGATACGCAGTATTTT
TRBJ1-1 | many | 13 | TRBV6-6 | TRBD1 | CASRQGAGTEAFF | TGTGCCAGCAGACAGGGGGCCGGCACTGAAGCTTTCTTT
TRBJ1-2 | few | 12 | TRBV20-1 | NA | CSASGGARGYTF | TGCAGTGCTAGCGGAGGGGCCCGTGGCTACACCTTC